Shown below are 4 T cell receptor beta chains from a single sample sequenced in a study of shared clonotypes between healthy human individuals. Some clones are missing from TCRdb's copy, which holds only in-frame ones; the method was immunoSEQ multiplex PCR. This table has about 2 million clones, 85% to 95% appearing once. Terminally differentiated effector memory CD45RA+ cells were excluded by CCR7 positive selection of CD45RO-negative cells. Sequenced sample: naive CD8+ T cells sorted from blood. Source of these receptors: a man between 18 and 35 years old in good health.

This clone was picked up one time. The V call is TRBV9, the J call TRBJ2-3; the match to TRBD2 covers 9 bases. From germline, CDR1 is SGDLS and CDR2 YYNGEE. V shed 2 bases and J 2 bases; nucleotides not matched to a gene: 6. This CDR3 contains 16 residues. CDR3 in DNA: TGTGCCAGCAGCGTTCAGCTAGCGGGGCCCACAGATACGCAGTATTTT. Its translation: CASSVQLAGPTDTQYF.

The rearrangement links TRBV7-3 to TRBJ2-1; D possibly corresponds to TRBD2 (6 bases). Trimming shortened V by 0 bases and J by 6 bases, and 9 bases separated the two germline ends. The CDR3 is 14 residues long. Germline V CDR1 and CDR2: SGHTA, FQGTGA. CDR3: CASSLTGGPNEQFF. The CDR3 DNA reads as TGTGCCAGCAGCTTAACGGGGGGTCCCAATGAGCAGTTCTTC.

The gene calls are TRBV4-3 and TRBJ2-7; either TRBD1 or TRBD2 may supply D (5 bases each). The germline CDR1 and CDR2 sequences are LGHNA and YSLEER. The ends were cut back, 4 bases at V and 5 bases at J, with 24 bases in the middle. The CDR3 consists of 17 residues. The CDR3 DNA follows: TGCGCCAGCAGCCCCCGACTCGGAGGACAAACTAGGAACGAGCAGTACTTC. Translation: CASSPRLGGQTRNEQYF.

CDR3 amino acids: CASSLQGNYGYTF. CDR3 nucleotide sequence: TGTGCCAGCAGCTTACAGGGGAACTATGGCTACACCTTC. This chain links TRBV13 with TRBJ1-2; a possible D gene is TRBD1 (6 bases). V was cut by 2 bases and J by 2 bases, with 6 bases left in between. This CDR3 contains 13 residues. Germline CDR1 and CDR2: PRHDT and FYEKMQ (reference sequence).